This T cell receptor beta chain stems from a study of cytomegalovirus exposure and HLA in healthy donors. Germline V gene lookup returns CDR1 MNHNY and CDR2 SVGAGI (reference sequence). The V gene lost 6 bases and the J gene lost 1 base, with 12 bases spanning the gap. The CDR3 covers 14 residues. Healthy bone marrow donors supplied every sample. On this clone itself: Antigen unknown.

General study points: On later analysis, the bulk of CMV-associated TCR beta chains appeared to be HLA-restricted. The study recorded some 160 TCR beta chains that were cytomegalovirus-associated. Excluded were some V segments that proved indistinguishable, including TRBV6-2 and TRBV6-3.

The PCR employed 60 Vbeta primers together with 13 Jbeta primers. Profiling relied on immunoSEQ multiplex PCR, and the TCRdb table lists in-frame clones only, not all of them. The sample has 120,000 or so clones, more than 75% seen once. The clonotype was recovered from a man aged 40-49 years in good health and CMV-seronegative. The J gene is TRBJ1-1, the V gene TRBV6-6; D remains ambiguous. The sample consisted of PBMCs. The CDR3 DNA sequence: TGTGCCAGCAGCCCCAGGCCAACGAACACTGAAGCTTTCTTT. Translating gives CASSPRPTNTEAFF.